This T cell receptor (beta chain) was profiled in a study of blood T cell repertoires in COVID-19. Study-level background: Researchers got acute and convalescent COVID-19 samples from the United States, Italy and Spain. From T cells, B-cell-depleted T cells, or PBMCs came the material, which was cDNA or gDNA.

In the original processing: Researchers report that nucleated cell counts were estimated from reference gene primer amplification. The assay was immunoSEQ multiplex PCR, and TCRdb's table has in-frame clones only and misses some. V and J calls and clone size are copied from that table; D and trimming were computed from the DNA. The table has 130,000 or so clones, around 85% seen once; the top ten hold 3.5% to 5%. This CDR3 has 13 residues. CDR1 and CDR2 (germline): LGHDT, YNNKEL (reference sequence). The junction had 8 bases not matched to a gene; V was cut back by 8 bases and J by 8 bases. The source is a human donor in a cohort sampled during active COVID-19. V usage is TRBV3-1 (or the pseudogene TRBV3-2) and J usage is TRBJ1-4; 7 bases fit TRBD1. The sequenced sample consisted of peripheral blood. CDR3: CASGQAGREKLFF. As DNA, the CDR3 is TGTGCCAGCGGACAGGCGGGCCGGGAAAAACTGTTTTTT.